This T cell receptor beta chain was recovered during a study of blood T cell repertoires in COVID-19. About the research overall: COVID-19 samples, acute and convalescent, were from the United States, Italy and Spain.

In the original processing: Reference gene primer amplification gave estimated nucleated cell counts. Produced via immunoSEQ multiplex PCR; TCRdb's table is partial and in-frame only. V, J and clone size were drawn from that table, and D and trimming were deduced from the DNA. Of some 200,000 clones listed, 82% are singletons. The germline gives CDR1 LGHDT, CDR2 YNNKEL (reference sequence). There are 14 residues in the CDR3. Trimming at V came to 4 bases and at J to 6 bases, leaving 6 bases not matched to a gene. The chain joins TRBV3-1 (or the pseudogene TRBV3-2) to TRBJ1-5, with 7 bases matching TRBD1. The TCR comes from a woman aged 40 to 55 with acute or convalescent COVID-19. Sequencing input: peripheral blood. The CDR3 nucleotides read TGTGCCAGCAGCCGACAGGGCACAGGTCAGCCCCAGCATTTT. This encodes CASSRQGTGQPQHF.